This TCR beta chain emerged from a study of T-cell reconstitution after alpha-beta-depleted transplantation in children. Germline V gives CDR1 MNHEY, CDR2 SVGAGI. With 2 bases removed from V and 5 bases from J, the gap between germline ends came to 10 bases. The CDR3 consists of 14 residues. This clonotype was observed a few times. A library of TCRbeta sequences, prepared with unique molecular identifiers, was generated. TCRdb itself ran the PCR reads through MiXCR, one entry per CDR3 protein. Of approximately 400,000 distinct CDR3 sequences in the sample, about 11% are singletons; the top ten hold 4.5% to 6.5%.

The sample was PBMCs from the stem cell graft donor, taken from the stem cell graft. This chain uses TRBV6-5 with TRBJ2-1; D remains unclear. This sequence was found in a human donor who donated a stem cell graft to a child with acute myeloid leukemia. CDR3 sequence reads: CASSYADKNNEQFF. As DNA, the CDR3 is TGTGCCAGCAGTTACGCAGACAAGAACAATGAGCAGTTCTTC.